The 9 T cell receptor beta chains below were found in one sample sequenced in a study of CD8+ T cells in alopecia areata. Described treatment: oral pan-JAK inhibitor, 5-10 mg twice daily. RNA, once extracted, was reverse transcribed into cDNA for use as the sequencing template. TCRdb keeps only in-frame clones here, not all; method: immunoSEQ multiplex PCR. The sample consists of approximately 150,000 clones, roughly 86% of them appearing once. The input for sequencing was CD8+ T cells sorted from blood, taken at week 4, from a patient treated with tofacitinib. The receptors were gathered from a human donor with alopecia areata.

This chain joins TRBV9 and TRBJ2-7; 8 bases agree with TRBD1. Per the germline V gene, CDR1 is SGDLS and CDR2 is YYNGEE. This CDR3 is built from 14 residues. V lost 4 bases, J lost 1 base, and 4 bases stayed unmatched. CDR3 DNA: TGTGCCAGCAGCCCCGGGACAGGTTCCTACGAGCAGTACTTC. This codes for CASSPGTGSYEQYF.

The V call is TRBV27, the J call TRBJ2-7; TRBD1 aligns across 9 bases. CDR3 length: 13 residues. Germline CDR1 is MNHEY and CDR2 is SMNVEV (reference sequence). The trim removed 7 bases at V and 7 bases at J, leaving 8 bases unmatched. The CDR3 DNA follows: TGTGCCAGCACCGACCGGACAGGGGATGAGCAGTACTTC. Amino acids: CASTDRTGDEQYF.

CDR3 in DNA: TGTGCCAGCAGTGTAAGTAGCGGGAGTCAGCACGAGCAGTACTTC. It encodes CASSVSSGSQHEQYF. The chain joins TRBV6-1 to TRBJ2-7; TRBD2 matches at 9 bases. With V trimmed by 4 bases and J by 5 bases, 9 bases remained unmatched. CDR3 length: 15 amino acids. Germline values: CDR1 MNHNS, CDR2 SASEGT.

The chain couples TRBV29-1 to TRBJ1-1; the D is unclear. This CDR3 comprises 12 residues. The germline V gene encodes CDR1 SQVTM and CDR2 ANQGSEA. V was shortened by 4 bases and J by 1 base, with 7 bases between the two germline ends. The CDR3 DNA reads TGCAGCGTTGGCGAAGGGAACACTGAAGCTTTCTTT. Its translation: CSVGEGNTEAFF.

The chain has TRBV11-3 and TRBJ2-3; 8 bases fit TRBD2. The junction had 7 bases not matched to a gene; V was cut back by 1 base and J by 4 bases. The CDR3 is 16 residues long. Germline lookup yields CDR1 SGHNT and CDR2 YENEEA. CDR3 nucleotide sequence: TGTGCCAGCAGCTTAGGACGGGAGGGCCAACCAGATACGCAGTATTTT. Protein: CASSLGREGQPDTQYF.

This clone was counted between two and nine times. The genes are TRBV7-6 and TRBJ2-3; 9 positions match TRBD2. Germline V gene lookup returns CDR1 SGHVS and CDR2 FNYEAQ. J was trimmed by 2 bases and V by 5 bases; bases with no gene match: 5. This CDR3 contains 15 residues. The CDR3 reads CASSPSGRFTDTQYF. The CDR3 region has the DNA TGTGCCAGCAGCCCCAGCGGGAGGTTCACAGATACGCAGTATTTT.

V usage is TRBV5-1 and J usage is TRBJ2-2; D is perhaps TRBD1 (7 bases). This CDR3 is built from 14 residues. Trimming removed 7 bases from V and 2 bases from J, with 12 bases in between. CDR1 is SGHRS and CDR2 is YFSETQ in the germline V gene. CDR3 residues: CASEQGTNTGELFF. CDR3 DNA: TGCGCCAGCGAACAGGGGACTAACACCGGGGAGCTGTTTTTT.

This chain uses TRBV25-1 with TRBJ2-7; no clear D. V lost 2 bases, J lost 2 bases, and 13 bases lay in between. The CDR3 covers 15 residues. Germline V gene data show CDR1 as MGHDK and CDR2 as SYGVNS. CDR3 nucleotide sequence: TGTGCCAGCAGTGAACAAAGACTCATAGCCTACGAGCAGTACTTC. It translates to CASSEQRLIAYEQYF.

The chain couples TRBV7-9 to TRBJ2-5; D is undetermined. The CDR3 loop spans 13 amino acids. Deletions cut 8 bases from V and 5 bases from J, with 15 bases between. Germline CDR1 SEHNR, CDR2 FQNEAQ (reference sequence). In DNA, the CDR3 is TGTGCCAGCTGTCCCTCCGCCGAGGAGACCCAGTACTTC. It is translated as CASCPSAEETQYF.